The 29 T cell receptor beta chains in this list originate from one sample, sequenced in a study of brain T cells in children with intractable seizures. The data were produced by immunoSEQ multiplex PCR, yet TCRdb's version contains in-frame clones alone and is incomplete. Of around 340,000 clones listed, over 90% were seen once; the top ten hold 5.7%. The time point was: blood from clinic visit 5 months post-surgery; TSC patient then seizure free. This sample comprised peripheral blood, obtained roughly 5 months after surgery. These receptors originate from a boy under three years old with tuberous sclerosis and intractable seizures.

The rearrangement joins TRBV6-5 to TRBJ2-7; 10 bases match TRBD1. The V gene's germline CDR1 is MNHEY and CDR2 SVGAGI. V gave up 10 bases and J gave up 6 bases; unmatched junction bases: 6. This CDR3 comprises 12 residues. The CDR3 sequence is CATGQGVSEQYF. The CDR3 DNA reads as TGTGCCACCGGACAGGGGGTTAGCGAGCAGTACTTC.

The chain employs TRBV6-5 and TRBJ2-5; D is ambiguous. The CDR3 sequence is 14 residues long. The V gene lost 5 bases and the J gene lost 5 bases, with 15 bases spanning the gap. Germline CDR1 MNHEY, CDR2 SVGAGI. Here the CDR3 reads CASSPQGWVETQYF. CDR3 DNA: TGTGCCAGCAGTCCACAAGGGTGGGTCGAGACCCAGTACTTC.

The rearrangement joins TRBV6-5 to TRBJ2-7, with TRBD1 matching over 8 bases. CDR1 is MNHEY and CDR2 is SVGAGI in the germline V gene. Unmatched junction bases numbered 1, after V lost 5 bases and J lost 4 bases. CDR3 length: 12 residues. CDR3 amino acids: CASSTGGYEQYF. For the CDR3, the DNA is TGTGCCAGCAGTACAGGGGGGTACGAGCAGTACTTC.

This clone was picked up one time. This rearrangement joins TRBV9 to TRBJ2-1, with D unresolved. This CDR3 is built from 15 residues. CDR1 is SGDLS and CDR2 is YYNGEE in the germline V gene. V lost 0 bases and J 2 bases, leaving 9 bases between the germline ends. This CDR3 is CASSVEADAYNEQFF. The DNA for the CDR3 is TGTGCCAGCAGCGTAGAGGCGGACGCCTACAATGAGCAGTTCTTC. The variable domain in full, with the rest retrieved from reference TRBV9 and TRBJ2-1, is DSGVTQTPKHLITATGQRVTLRCSPRSGDLSVYWYQQSLDQGLQFLIQYYNGEERAKGNILERFSAQQFPDLHSELNLSSLELGDSALYFCASSVEADAYNEQFFGPGTRLTVL.

This clone was picked up one time. The genes are TRBV24-1 and TRBJ1-4; 8 bases line up with TRBD1. Germline CDR1 and CDR2: KGHDR and SFDVKD. The CDR3 is 14 amino acids. The ends lost 4 bases at V and 8 bases at J; junction bases unmatched: 5. The CDR3 protein is CATSDGQGGEKLFF. The CDR3 DNA sequence: TGTGCCACCAGTGACGGACAGGGAGGGGAAAAACTGTTTTTT.

The J gene is TRBJ2-7, the V gene TRBV3-1 (or the pseudogene TRBV3-2), with a possible D match to TRBD2 (5 bases). Germline CDR1 and CDR2: LGHDT and YNNKEL (reference sequence). The CDR3 spans 14 residues. V shed 3 bases and J shed 5 bases, with 14 bases lying between them. CDR3 residues: CASSHYSLGDEQYF. CDR3 nucleotides: TGTGCCAGCAGCCATTACAGCTTGGGAGACGAGCAGTACTTC.

V and J are TRBV3-1 (or the pseudogene TRBV3-2) and TRBJ1-6, with TRBD1 identical over 8 bases. Germline CDR1 LGHDT, CDR2 YNNKEL (reference sequence). The CDR3 loop spans 16 amino acids. V lost 5 bases to trimming and J lost 7 bases; unmatched junction nucleotides: 10. CDR3 nucleotides: TGTGCCAGCAGCTCAGCACTCAGGGGGCAAAATTCACCCCTCCACTTT. The encoded protein is CASSSALRGQNSPLHF.

The chain employs TRBV4-1 and TRBJ1-2; unclear D gene. There are 17 residues in the CDR3. V shed 1 base and J shed 2 bases, with 17 bases lying between them. CDR1 and CDR2 (germline): MGHRA, YSYEKL. The CDR3 nucleotides read TGCGCCAGCAGCCAAGTGTTGTCTCGGACGGACAACTATGGCTACACCTTC. Protein sequence: CASSQVLSRTDNYGYTF.

V usage is TRBV3-1 (or the pseudogene TRBV3-2) and J usage is TRBJ2-5; TRBD1 agrees at 7 bases. This CDR3 comprises 14 residues. V gave up 6 bases and J gave up 2 bases; unmatched junction bases: 6. Germline loops: CDR1 LGHDT, CDR2 YNNKEL (reference sequence). The CDR3 bases are TGTGCCAGCAGACCGGACAGGACTCAAGAGACCCAGTACTTC. As protein: CASRPDRTQETQYF.

This clone was counted a single time. The chain recombines TRBV7-8 with TRBJ2-3; 8 nucleotides match TRBD2. The V and J ends lost 3 bases and 5 bases, in that order; junction bases with no gene match: 13. The CDR3 runs to 17 residues. The germline V gene has CDR1 SGHVS and CDR2 FQNEAQ. CDR3 DNA: TGTGCCAGCAGCTTTCCCCCACGGGGGGGCTCGAGAGATACGCAGTATTTT. This encodes CASSFPPRGGSRDTQYF.

The chain couples TRBV18 to TRBJ2-1, with a possible D match to TRBD2 (6 bases). The ends were cut back, 4 bases at V and 0 bases at J, with 13 bases in the middle. There are 16 residues in the CDR3. CDR1 and CDR2 (germline): KGHSH, LQKENI. The CDR3 DNA follows: TGTGCCAGCTCACAGTGGGAGGAAACCTCCTACAATGAGCAGTTCTTC. Encoded protein: CASSQWEETSYNEQFF.

The rearrangement uses TRBV24-1 and TRBJ1-1; D is possibly TRBD1 (6 bases). Germline CDR1 is KGHDR and CDR2 is SFDVKD. Trimming left V 7 bases short and J 2 bases short, with 22 bases between. The CDR3 extends over 17 amino acids. CDR3 bases: TGTGCCACCAGACCTGGGGGCACGGGTTTGGGAAACACTGAAGCTTTCTTT. This gives the protein CATRPGGTGLGNTEAFF.

The J gene is TRBJ2-3, the V gene TRBV19; 7 positions agree with TRBD1. The CDR3 consists of 18 residues. Germline CDR1 is LNHDA and CDR2 is SQIVND (reference sequence). Trimming at V came to 5 bases and at J to 4 bases, leaving 18 bases not matched to a gene. The CDR3 DNA reads TGTGCCAGTAGTGCGATGCACACAGGGGTGATGGGTGCAGATACGCAGTATTTT. Translating it yields CASSAMHTGVMGADTQYF.

The chain combines TRBV7-8 with TRBJ1-3; 9 nucleotides line up with TRBD1. Germline-derived CDR1 and CDR2 are SGHVS and FQNEAQ. The junction had 20 bases not matched to a gene; V was cut back by 5 bases and J by 0 bases. The CDR3 length is 21 residues. CDR3 sequence (DNA): TGTGCCAGCAGCCAAAAAGTCCCGGGACAGGGTTTCGGAGGCTCTGGAAACACCATATATTTT. Protein sequence: CASSQKVPGQGFGGSGNTIYF.

The V gene is TRBV11-3, the J gene TRBJ2-7, with 7 bases aligning to TRBD2. Per the germline V gene, CDR1 is SGHNT and CDR2 is YENEEA. The CDR3 sequence is 16 residues long. V lost 8 bases to trimming and J lost 5 bases; unmatched junction nucleotides: 18. The CDR3 sequence: CASSSRRRGKSHEQYF. CDR3 nucleotide sequence: TGTGCCAGCTCCTCAAGGCGGCGGGGGAAGTCCCACGAGCAGTACTTC.

A single count supports this clone. This chain joins TRBV13 and TRBJ2-1; TRBD2 matches at 7 bases. The germline CDR1 and CDR2 sequences are PRHDT and FYEKMQ (reference sequence). The CDR3 sequence is 17 residues long. V lost 3 bases and J lost 8; bases outside the gene matches: 16. The CDR3 sequence is CASSLGSGGLGVDEQFF. The DNA of the CDR3 is TGTGCCAGCAGCTTGGGATCCGGTGGACTAGGCGTTGATGAGCAGTTCTTC.

This sequence joins TRBV30 and TRBJ2-2; TRBD1 might be the D (6 bases). Trimming stripped 1 base from V and 3 bases from J, with 12 bases between. The CDR3 sequence is 15 residues long. Germline CDR1 is GTSNPN and CDR2 is SVGIG (reference sequence). The CDR3 DNA follows: TGTGCCTGGAGTGCCGGACAGCCCGACACCGGGGAGCTGTTTTTT. Translation gives CAWSAGQPDTGELFF.

This rearrangement joins TRBV6-1 to TRBJ1-2, with 11 bases aligning to TRBD1. From germline, CDR1 is MNHNS and CDR2 SASEGT. Losses at the gene ends were 2 bases for V and 2 bases for J; bases not matched to a gene: 4. This CDR3 is 16 amino acids long. The CDR3 loop is CASSEWDRGSNYGYTF. As DNA, the CDR3 is TGTGCCAGCAGTGAATGGGACAGGGGGTCGAACTATGGCTACACCTTC.

This clone was counted once. For the CDR3, the DNA is TGTGCCAGCAGCTTAGCTCAGGGAGGTGGTGAAAAACTGTTTTTT. Amino acid sequence: CASSLAQGGGEKLFF. This sequence joins TRBV7-6 and TRBJ1-4; tentatively, D is TRBD1 (5 bases). Germline V gene data show CDR1 as SGHVS and CDR2 as FNYEAQ. CDR3 size: 15 residues. With 0 bases removed from V and 7 bases from J, the gap between germline ends came to 12 bases. Complete variable domain (other parts from reference TRBV7-6 and TRBJ1-4): GAGVSQSPRYKVTKRGQDVALRCDPISGHVSLYWYRQALGQGPEFLTYFNYEAQQDKSGLPNDRFSAERPEGSISTLTIQRTEQRDSAMYRCASSLAQGGGEKLFFGSGTQLSVL.

V gene TRBV7-2 combines with J gene TRBJ2-7; D uncertain. The CDR3 is made up of 13 amino acids. The V and J ends lost 1 base and 2 bases respectively, with 6 bases between them. Germline-derived CDR1 and CDR2 are SGHTA and FQGNSA. In nucleotides, the CDR3 is TGTGCCAGCAGCTTAGTTGCAACCTACGAGCAGTACTTC. Residues: CASSLVATYEQYF.

The chain is built from TRBV13 and TRBJ1-4; the D gene is possibly TRBD1 (6 bases). The V end lost 0 bases, the J end lost 6 bases, and 8 bases lay between the germline ends. The CDR3 runs 14 residues. CDR1 and CDR2 from the germline V gene are PRHDT and FYEKMQ (reference sequence). The CDR3 is CASSLGGGHEKLFF. CDR3 DNA: TGTGCCAGCAGCTTAGGCGGGGGGCATGAAAAACTGTTTTTT. The variable domain in full, with the rest retrieved from reference TRBV13 and TRBJ1-4, is AAGVIQSPRHLIKEKRETATLKCYPIPRHDTVYWYQQGPGQDPQFLISFYEKMQSDKGSIPDRFSAQQFSDYHSELNMSSLELGDSALYFCASSLGGGHEKLFFGSGTQLSVL.

The J gene is TRBJ2-1, the V gene TRBV5-1; D unresolved. V was trimmed by 5 bases and J by 6 bases, leaving 15 bases between them. The CDR3 consists of 14 residues. Germline assignment: CDR1 SGHRS and CDR2 YFSETQ. The CDR3 spells CASRGSTSRNEQFF. The CDR3 coding sequence is TGCGCCAGCAGGGGGTCTACCTCCCGCAATGAGCAGTTCTTC.

This chain uses TRBV4-1 with TRBJ2-7, with 9 bases that match TRBD2. J gave up 4 bases and V 5 bases, and 9 bases lay outside the gene matches. This CDR3 region has 15 residues. Germline values: CDR1 MGHRA, CDR2 YSYEKL. CDR3 bases: TGCGCCAGCAGCTTCTTAGCGGGGGTACCGTACGAGCAGTACTTC. Translation: CASSFLAGVPYEQYF.

The V gene is TRBV11-3, the J gene TRBJ2-7; the D gene is possibly TRBD1 (6 bases). The germline V gene has CDR1 SGHNT and CDR2 YENEEA. Between the trimmed V and J ends, which lost 4 bases and 6 bases, there was a span of 19 bases. The CDR3 is 15 amino acids. The CDR3 sequence is CASSSSHRDIPEQYF. The DNA for the CDR3 is TGTGCCAGCAGCTCCTCGCACCGGGACATTCCCGAGCAGTACTTC.

The chain combines TRBV19 with TRBJ1-5; 7 nucleotides align to TRBD1. CDR1 is LNHDA, CDR2 SQIVND, per germline (reference sequence). V dropped 6 bases and J dropped 8; count of bases not matched to a gene: 7. The CDR3 length is 13 residues. In nucleotides, the CDR3 is TGTGCCAGTAGAGACCCAGGGGGTAAGCCCCAGCATTTT. Protein: CASRDPGGKPQHF.

The chain combines TRBV3-1 (or the pseudogene TRBV3-2) with TRBJ2-7; 11 positions agree with TRBD2. Germline assignment: CDR1 LGHDT and CDR2 YNNKEL (reference sequence). The ends lost 1 base at V and 2 bases at J; junction bases unmatched: 1. The CDR3 length is 15 residues. The CDR3 coding sequence is TGTGCCAGCAGCCAAGTAGCGGGAGGGCCCTACGAGCAGTACTTC. Translating gives CASSQVAGGPYEQYF.

Written as DNA, the CDR3 is TGCAGCGTTGAGTCAGGGAGTGGGTACGAGCAGTACTTC. Its translation is CSVESGSGYEQYF. This sequence joins TRBV29-1 and TRBJ2-7, with D perhaps matching TRBD1 or TRBD2 (5 bases each). Trimming cost V 3 bases and J 4 bases, with 13 bases left between them. Looked up from germline, CDR1 is SQVTM and CDR2 is ANQGSEA. CDR3 length: 13 residues.

This chain joins TRBV12-3 or TRBV12-4 and TRBJ1-2; TRBD1 matches at 8 bases. The trim removed 6 bases at V and 4 bases at J, leaving 4 bases unmatched. There are 13 residues in the CDR3. CDR3 loop: CASRGDRPYGYTF. The CDR3 DNA is TGTGCCAGCAGGGGGGACAGGCCCTATGGCTACACCTTC.

The chain employs TRBV27 and TRBJ2-7; no clear D. This CDR3 comprises 13 residues. The ends were cut back, 5 bases at V and 4 bases at J, with 12 bases in the middle. Germline V lookup: CDR1 MNHEY, CDR2 SMNVEV (reference sequence). The CDR3 sequence: CASSPGREYEQYF. Here the CDR3 DNA reads TGTGCCAGCAGTCCCGGAAGGGAATACGAGCAGTACTTC.